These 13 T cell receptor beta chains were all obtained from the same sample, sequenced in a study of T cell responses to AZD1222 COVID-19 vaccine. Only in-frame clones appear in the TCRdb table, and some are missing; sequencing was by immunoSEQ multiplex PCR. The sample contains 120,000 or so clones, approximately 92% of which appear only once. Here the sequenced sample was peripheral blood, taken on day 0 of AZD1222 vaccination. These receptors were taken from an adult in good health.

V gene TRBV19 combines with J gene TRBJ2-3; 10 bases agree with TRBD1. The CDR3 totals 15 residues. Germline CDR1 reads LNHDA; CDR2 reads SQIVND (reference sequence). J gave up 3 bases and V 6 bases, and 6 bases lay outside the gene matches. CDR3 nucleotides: TGTGCCAGTAGCCCGACAGGGGGCGCAACAGATACGCAGTATTTT. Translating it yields CASSPTGGATDTQYF. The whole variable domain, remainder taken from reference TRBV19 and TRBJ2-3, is DGGITQSPKYLFRKEGQNVTLSCEQNLNHDAMYWYRQDPGQGLRLIYYSQIVNDFQKGDIAEGYSVSREKKESFPLTVTSAQKNPTAFYLCASSPTGGATDTQYFGPGTRLTVL.

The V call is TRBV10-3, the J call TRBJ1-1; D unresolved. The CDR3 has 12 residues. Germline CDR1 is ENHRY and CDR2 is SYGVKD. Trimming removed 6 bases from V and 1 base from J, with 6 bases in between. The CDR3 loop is CAIRGWNTEAFF. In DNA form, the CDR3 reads TGTGCCATCAGGGGGTGGAACACTGAAGCTTTCTTT.

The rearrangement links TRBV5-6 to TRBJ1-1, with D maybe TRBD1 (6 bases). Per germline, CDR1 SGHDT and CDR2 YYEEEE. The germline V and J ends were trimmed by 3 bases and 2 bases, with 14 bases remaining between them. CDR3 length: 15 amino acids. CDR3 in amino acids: CASSSIQGFNTEAFF. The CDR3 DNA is TGTGCCAGCAGCTCGATACAGGGATTCAACACTGAAGCTTTCTTT.

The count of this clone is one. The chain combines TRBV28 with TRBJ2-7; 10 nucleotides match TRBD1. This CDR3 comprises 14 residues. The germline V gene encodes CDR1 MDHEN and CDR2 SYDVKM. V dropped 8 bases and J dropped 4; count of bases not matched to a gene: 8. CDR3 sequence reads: CASQLRDRGYEQYF. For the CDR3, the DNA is TGTGCCAGCCAACTGCGGGACAGGGGTTACGAGCAGTACTTC.

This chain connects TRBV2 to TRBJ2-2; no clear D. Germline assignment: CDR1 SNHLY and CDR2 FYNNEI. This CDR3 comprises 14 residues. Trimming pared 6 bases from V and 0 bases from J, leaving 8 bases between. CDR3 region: CASSQETNTGELFF. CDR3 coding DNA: TGTGCCAGCAGCCAGGAGACGAACACCGGGGAGCTGTTTTTT.

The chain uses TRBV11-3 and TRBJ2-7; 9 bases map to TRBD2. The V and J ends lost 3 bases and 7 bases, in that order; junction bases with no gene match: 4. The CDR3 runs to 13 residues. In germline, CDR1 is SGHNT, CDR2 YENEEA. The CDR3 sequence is CASSLGLAGEQYF. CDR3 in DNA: TGTGCCAGCAGCTTGGGTCTAGCGGGAGAGCAGTACTTC.

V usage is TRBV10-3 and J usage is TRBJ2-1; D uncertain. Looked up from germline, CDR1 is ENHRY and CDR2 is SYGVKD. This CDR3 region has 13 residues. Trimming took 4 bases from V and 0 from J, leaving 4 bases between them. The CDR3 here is CAISGDSYNEQFF. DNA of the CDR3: TGTGCCATCAGTGGGGACTCCTACAATGAGCAGTTCTTC.

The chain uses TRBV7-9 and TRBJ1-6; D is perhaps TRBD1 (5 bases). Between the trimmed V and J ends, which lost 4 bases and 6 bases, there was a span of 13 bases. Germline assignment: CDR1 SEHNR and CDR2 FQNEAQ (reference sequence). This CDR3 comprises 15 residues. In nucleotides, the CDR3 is TGTGCCAGCAGCTCACTGGCAGGGTTTAATTCACCCCTCCACTTT. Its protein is CASSSLAGFNSPLHF.

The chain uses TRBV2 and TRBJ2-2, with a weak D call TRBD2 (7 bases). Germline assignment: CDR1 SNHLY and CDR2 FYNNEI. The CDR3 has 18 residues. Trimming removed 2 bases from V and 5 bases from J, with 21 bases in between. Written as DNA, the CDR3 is TGTGCCAGCAGTGAACGTGTTGGGGGCGGGAGATGGACCGGGGAGCTGTTTTTT. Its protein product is CASSERVGGGRWTGELFF.

The CDR3 coding sequence is TGTGCCAGCACCGAACATCGGGACTCCTACGAGCAGTACTTC. Residues: CASTEHRDSYEQYF. This chain connects TRBV6-5 to TRBJ2-7, with a weak D call TRBD2 (5 bases). Looked up from germline, CDR1 is MNHEY and CDR2 is SVGAGI. The CDR3 is made up of 14 amino acids. V lost 7 bases and J 0 bases, leaving 13 bases between the germline ends.

CDR3 DNA: TGTGCCAGCAGCTTGTGGGCAAACACTGAAGCTTTCTTT. Residues: CASSLWANTEAFF. The gene calls are TRBV5-4 and TRBJ1-1; no firm D call. The V gene's germline CDR1 is SGHNT and CDR2 YYREEE (reference sequence). V shed 1 base and J shed 2 bases, with 6 bases lying between them. The CDR3 has 13 amino acids.

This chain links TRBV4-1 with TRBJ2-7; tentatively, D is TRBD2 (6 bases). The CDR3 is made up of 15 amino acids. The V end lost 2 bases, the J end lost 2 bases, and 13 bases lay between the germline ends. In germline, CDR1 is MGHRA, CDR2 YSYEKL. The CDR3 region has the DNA TGCGCCAGCAGCCAAACTAGCTTACCAACCTACGAGCAGTACTTC. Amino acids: CASSQTSLPTYEQYF.

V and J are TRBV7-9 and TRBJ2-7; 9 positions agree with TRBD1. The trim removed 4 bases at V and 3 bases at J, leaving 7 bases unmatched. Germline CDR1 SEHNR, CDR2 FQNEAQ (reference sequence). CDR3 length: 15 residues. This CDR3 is CASSSGQGFVYEQYF. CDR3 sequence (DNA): TGTGCCAGCAGCTCCGGACAGGGGTTCGTCTACGAGCAGTACTTC.